The clone carrying this TCR beta chain was detected once. The antigen is undetermined. The data derive from a study of OX40 agonist ivuxolimab in advanced cancers. Overall study: Six ivuxolimab dose levels, 0.01 to 10 mg/kg, were given intravenously every 2 weeks.

Regarding the study as a whole: Clonal expansion from baseline to week 6 occurred in both CD4+ and CD8+ T cells.

Deletions cut 6 bases from V and 5 bases from J, with 16 bases between. The CDR3 is 15 residues long. Germline V gene data show CDR1 as MNHEY and CDR2 as SVGAGI. Method: immunoSEQ multiplex PCR; TCRdb's copy keeps in-frame clones and lacks some. This table holds about 75,000 clones, about 85% found once. The TCR comes from an adult with an advanced solid tumor such as melanoma, head and neck, liver or kidney cancer. The rearrangement links TRBV6-5 to TRBJ1-4; no firm D call. Source: CD4+ or CD8+ T cells sorted from blood, taken in a trial of the OX40 agonist ivuxolimab. The CDR3 sequence is CASRSGRTLNEKLFF. The CDR3, as DNA: TGTGCCAGCAGATCGGGCAGGACGTTAAATGAAAAACTGTTTTTT.